One sample yielded the 2 T cell receptor beta chains listed below, sequenced in a study of T cells after yellow fever vaccination. TCRdb re-called the 5' RACE reads with MiXCR, one entry per CDR3 protein. The sample lists approximately 550,000 distinct CDR3 sequences, under 25% occurring once. This sample comprised PBMCs, obtained 15 days after the yellow fever booster vaccination. The receptors here all came from a man aged 25-45 years who received the YFV17D yellow fever vaccine.

This sequence joins TRBV7-9 and TRBJ2-7, with 7 nucleotides matching TRBD1. The CDR3 has 14 residues. V was clipped by 4 bases and J by 3 bases; unmatched bases: 6. Germline V gene data show CDR1 as SEHNR and CDR2 as FQNEAQ (reference sequence). The CDR3 nucleotides read TGTGCCAGCAGCTCGACAGGGTTCGACTACGAGCAGTACTTC. It specifies CASSSTGFDYEQYF.

This clonotype was detected many times. The chain has TRBV12-3 or TRBV12-4 and TRBJ1-6; D is undetermined. Trimming took 5 bases from V and 9 from J, leaving 11 bases between them. The CDR3 consists of 13 residues. The CDR3 is CASSRGLGSPLHF. CDR3 nucleotides: TGTGCCAGCAGTCGAGGTTTGGGTTCACCCCTCCACTTT.